This T cell receptor beta chain was identified during a study of a mutant IDH1 vaccine in newly diagnosed glioma. Overall study: Averaging around 40 years of age, treated patients were around 60% male and roughly 38% female. The study, taken as a whole, reports: Any relationship between pseudoprogression and changes in top peripheral T cell clonotypes seemed absent. Vaccine-induced immune responses occurred in approximately 93% of patients.

The time point was: baseline, week 1 (first vaccination visit). Noted treatment: pre-vaccination baseline after standard-of-care therapy. The study enrolled donors with new WHO grade 3 or 4 IDH1-mutant, ATRX-lost astrocytomas. A word on this clone: Its antigen is undetermined.

Method: immunoSEQ multiplex PCR; TCRdb's copy keeps in-frame clones and lacks some. The repertoire has 50,000 to 75,000 clones, around 90% of them found once; the top ten carry 2.6%. V lost 0 bases, J lost 6 bases, and 15 bases lay in between. Germline values: CDR1 SGHVS, CDR2 FQNEAQ. The CDR3 is made up of 16 amino acids. The material was PBMCs, obtained from a glioma patient treated with radiotherapy, temozolomide or both. The sequence was obtained from a man aged 50-59 years with glioma. V and J are TRBV7-8 and TRBJ1-5; maybe TRBD1 (5 bases). The CDR3 is CASSLAMGGSGQPQHF. The DNA of the CDR3 is TGTGCCAGCAGCTTAGCGATGGGGGGTTCGGGTCAGCCCCAGCATTTT.